This T cell receptor (beta chain) stems from a study of breast tumors, draining lymph nodes, adjacent tissues. Study-level results: That most tumor T cells come from lymph nodes remained unproven.

Axillary draining lymph nodes of breast cancer patients supplied the node samples. One entry per CDR3 protein results from TCRdb running MiXCR on the multiplex PCR reads. Of about 130,000 distinct CDR3 sequences in the sample, 15% to 20% are singletons; the top ten hold around 3.5%. The CDR3 has 17 residues. Per the germline V gene, CDR1 is SGHAT and CDR2 is FQDESV (reference sequence). V lost 5 bases and J lost 4; bases outside the gene matches: 15. The sample holds many counts of this clonotype. Its antigen is still unknown. Sequences were obtained from axillary lymph node tissue. This sequence originates from a female donor with breast cancer. Some clones in this sample may be carry-over from other donors' samples. The chain couples TRBV11-1 to TRBJ2-5; 8 nucleotides line up with TRBD1. CDR3 loop: CASSLIDGQGLGETQYF. The CDR3 nucleotides are TGTGCCAGCAGCCTCATCGACGGACAGGGTTTGGGAGAGACCCAGTACTTC.